This T cell receptor beta chain came from a study of blood T cell repertoires in COVID-19. Overall study: Researchers got acute and convalescent COVID-19 samples from the United States, Italy and Spain. PBMCs, B-cell-depleted T cells, or T cells were the source of the cDNA or gDNA that made up the material.

Germline-derived CDR1 and CDR2 are MNHEY and SVGAGI. The CDR3 spans 14 residues. V lost 10 bases, J lost 2 bases, and 14 bases lay in between. In the original processing: Estimation of nucleated cell counts was performed using reference gene primer amplification. Using immunoSEQ multiplex PCR, the repertoire was profiled, and TCRdb retains in-frame clones only, with some absent. The D gene and trimming were derived from the DNA, and the V and J assignments and clone size from that table. The table records more than 95,000 clones, approximately 89% of them present only once. Material for sequencing was peripheral blood. V gene TRBV6-5 combines with J gene TRBJ1-4; D may be TRBD1 (6 bases). This receptor was taken from a woman older than 75 in a cohort sampled during active COVID-19. CDR3 region: CATRRGRTNEKLFF. CDR3 sequence (DNA): TGTGCCACCCGCAGGGGTAGGACTAATGAAAAACTGTTTTTT.